This T cell receptor (beta chain) derives from a study of human T cells and chemical hapten exposure. Study results and caveats: Controls had significantly fewer large CDR3 similarity clusters than were formed by expanded TCRs.

A single record per CDR3 protein comes from TCRdb applying MiXCR to the RACE reads. Seen here are roughly 100,000 distinct CDR3 sequences, 9.5% to 11% observed once, and the top ten hold under 4.5%. Time point specified: patch test 1, 2 weeks after DPC sensitization. Treatment reported: therapeutic diphenylcyclopropenone sensitization with weekly scalp DPC. Ahead of applying each patch test, blood was sampled. Donors were 18 to 70-year-old alopecia patients suitable for DPC. It was from unfractionated whole blood that total RNA was extracted. A note on this clonotype: Its antigen is undetermined.

V lost 5 bases to trimming and J lost 9 bases; unmatched junction nucleotides: 2. The germline V gene has CDR1 SGHTA and CDR2 FQGNSA. This CDR3 region has 13 residues. The chain uses TRBV7-2 and TRBJ1-6; 9 positions match TRBD1. This TCR was sampled from a middle-aged woman with alopecia areata. Some clones in this sample may be carry-over from other donors' samples. The sequencing here drew on whole blood, taken in connection with sensitization to the hapten diphenylcyclopropenone (DPC). CDR3 in DNA: TGTGCCAGCAGCCCGGACAGGGGTTCACCCCTCCACTTT. This codes for CASSPDRGSPLHF.